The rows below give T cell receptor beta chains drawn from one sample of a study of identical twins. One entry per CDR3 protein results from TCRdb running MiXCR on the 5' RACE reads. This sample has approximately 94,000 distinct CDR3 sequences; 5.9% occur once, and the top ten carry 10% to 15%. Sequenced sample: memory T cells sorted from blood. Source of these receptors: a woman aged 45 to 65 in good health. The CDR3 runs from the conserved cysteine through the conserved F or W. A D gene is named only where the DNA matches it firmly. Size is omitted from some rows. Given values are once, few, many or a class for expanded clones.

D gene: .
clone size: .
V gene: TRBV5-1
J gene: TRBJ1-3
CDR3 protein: CASSLEGRGFSGNTIYF
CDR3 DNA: TGCGCCAGCAGCTTGGAGGGCAGGGGATTCTCTGGAAACACCATATATTTT

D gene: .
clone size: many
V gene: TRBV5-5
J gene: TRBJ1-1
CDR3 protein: CASSFVRRQEVGAFF
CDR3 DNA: TGTGCCAGCAGCTTCGTTAGGCGGCAGGAGGTTGGAGCTTTCTTT

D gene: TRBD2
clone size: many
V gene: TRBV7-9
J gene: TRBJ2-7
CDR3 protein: CASSSSGRAINEQYF
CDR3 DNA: TGTGCCAGCAGCTCTAGCGGGAGGGCCATCAACGAGCAGTACTTC

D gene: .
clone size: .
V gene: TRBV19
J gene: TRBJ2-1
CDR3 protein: CASRTPRGDEQFF
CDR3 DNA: TGTGCCAGTAGAACACCTAGGGGGGATGAGCAGTTCTTC

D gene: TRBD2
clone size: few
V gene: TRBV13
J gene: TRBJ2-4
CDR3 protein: CASSSKGLAGGKNIQYF
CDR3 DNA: TGTGCCAGCAGCTCGAAGGGCCTAGCGGGAGGGAAAAACATTCAGTACTTC

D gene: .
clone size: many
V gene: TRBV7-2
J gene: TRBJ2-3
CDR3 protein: CASKTRGRTDTQYF
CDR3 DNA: TGTGCCAGCAAAACCCGCGGCCGAACAGATACGCAGTATTTT

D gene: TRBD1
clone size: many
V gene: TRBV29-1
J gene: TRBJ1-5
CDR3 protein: CSVGSGDRQPQHF
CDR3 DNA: TGCAGCGTTGGGTCAGGGGACAGGCAGCCCCAGCATTTT

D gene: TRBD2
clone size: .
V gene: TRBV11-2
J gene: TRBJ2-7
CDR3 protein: CASSPSGSVYEQYF
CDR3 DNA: TGTGCCAGCAGTCCGAGCGGGAGCGTCTACGAGCAGTACTTC

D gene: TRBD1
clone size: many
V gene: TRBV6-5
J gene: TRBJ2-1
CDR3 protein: CATRQGEQFF
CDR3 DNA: TGTGCCACTAGACAGGGAGAGCAGTTCTTC

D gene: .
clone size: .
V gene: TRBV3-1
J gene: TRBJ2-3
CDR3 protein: CASSRIGGSDTQYF
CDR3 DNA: TGTGCCAGCAGCCGTATAGGAGGCTCGGATACGCAGTATTTT

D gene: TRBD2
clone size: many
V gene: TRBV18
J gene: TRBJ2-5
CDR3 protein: CASSPPAGVQETQYF
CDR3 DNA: TGTGCCAGCTCACCACCAGCGGGAGTCCAAGAGACCCAGTACTTC

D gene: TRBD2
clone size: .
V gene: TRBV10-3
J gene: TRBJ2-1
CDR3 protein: CAILPGTSGENEQFF
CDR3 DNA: TGTGCCATCCTCCCGGGGACTAGCGGGGAGAATGAGCAGTTCTTC

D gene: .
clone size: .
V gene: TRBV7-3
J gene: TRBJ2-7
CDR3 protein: CASSFGQAYEQYF
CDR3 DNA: TGTGCCAGCAGCTTCGGGCAGGCCTACGAGCAGTACTTC

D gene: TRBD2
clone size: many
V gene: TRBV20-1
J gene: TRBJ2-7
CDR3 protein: CSASGNVAGGPYEQYF
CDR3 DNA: TGCAGTGCTTCGGGAAATGTAGCGGGAGGCCCCTACGAGCAGTACTTC

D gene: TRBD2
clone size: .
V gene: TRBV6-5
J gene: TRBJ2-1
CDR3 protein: CASSWDIGRTLYNEQFF
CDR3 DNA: TGTGCCAGCAGTTGGGATATCGGGAGGACTTTATACAATGAGCAGTTCTTC

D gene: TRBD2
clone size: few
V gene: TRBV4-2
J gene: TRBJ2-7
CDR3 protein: CASSQPGTSGSYEQYF
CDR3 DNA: TGTGCCAGCAGCCAGCCCGGGACTAGCGGGAGCTACGAGCAGTACTTC

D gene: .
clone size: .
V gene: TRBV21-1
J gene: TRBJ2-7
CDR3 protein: CASSKKNLRRAYEQYF
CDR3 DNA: TGTGCCAGCAGCAAGAAGAACCTCAGAAGGGCCTACGAGCAGTACTTC